Detailed here is one T cell receptor beta chain. These data are taken from a study of control samples from healthy donors and cancer patients. The J segment lost 4 bases and the V segment lost 9 bases, leaving 12 bases of the junction unmatched. Germline V gene data show CDR1 as SNHLY and CDR2 as FYNNEI. The CDR3 spans 16 residues. The protocol was immunoSEQ multiplex PCR, while the TCRdb copy is restricted to in-frame clones and leaves out a portion. The table records 150,000 or so clones, around 88% of them present only once. The sequence came from a woman under 40 in good health. The sequencing sample was made of blood. This chain joins TRBV2 and TRBJ2-1; TRBD1 matches at 10 bases. Written as DNA, the CDR3 is TGTGCCAGGGGACAGGGGCTCACTCTTACTTACAATGAGCAGTTCTTC. This encodes CARGQGLTLTYNEQFF.